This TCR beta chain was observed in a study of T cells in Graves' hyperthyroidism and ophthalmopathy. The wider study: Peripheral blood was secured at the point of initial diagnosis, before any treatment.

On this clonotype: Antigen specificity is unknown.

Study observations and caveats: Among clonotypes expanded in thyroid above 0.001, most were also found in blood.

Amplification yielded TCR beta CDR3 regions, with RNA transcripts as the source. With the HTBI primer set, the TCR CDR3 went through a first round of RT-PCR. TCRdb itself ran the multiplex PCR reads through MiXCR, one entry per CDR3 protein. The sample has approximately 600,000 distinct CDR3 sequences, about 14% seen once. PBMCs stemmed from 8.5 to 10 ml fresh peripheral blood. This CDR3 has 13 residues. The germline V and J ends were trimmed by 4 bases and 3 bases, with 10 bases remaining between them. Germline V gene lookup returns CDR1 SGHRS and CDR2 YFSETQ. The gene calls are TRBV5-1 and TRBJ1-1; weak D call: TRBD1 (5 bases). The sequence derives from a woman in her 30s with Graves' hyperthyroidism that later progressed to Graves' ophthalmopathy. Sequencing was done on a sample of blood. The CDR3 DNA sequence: TGCGCCAGCAGCGCCCAGACAGACACTGAAGCTTTCTTT. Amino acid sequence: CASSAQTDTEAFF.